The 26 T cell receptor beta chains below all came from one sample that was sequenced in a study of human T cells and chemical hapten exposure. Specified time point: patch test 2, 6 weeks after DPC sensitization. Noted treatment: therapeutic diphenylcyclopropenone sensitization with weekly scalp DPC. It was unfractionated whole blood from which total RNA was extracted. One entry per CDR3 protein results from TCRdb running MiXCR on the RACE reads. The data show about 42,000 distinct CDR3 sequences, 8.5% to 10% seen once. The input for sequencing was whole blood, taken in connection with sensitization to the hapten diphenylcyclopropenone (DPC). These receptors all stem from a woman between 25 and 40 years old with alopecia areata. Some clones in this sample may be carry-over from other donors' samples.

This clonotype was counted ten times or more. The rearrangement joins TRBV28 to TRBJ2-5, with D uncertain. V lost 6 bases and J lost 1, with 9 bases in between. Germline values: CDR1 MDHEN, CDR2 SYDVKM. The CDR3 is made up of 13 amino acids. DNA of the CDR3: TGTGCCAGCAGCGTGACGGGCCAAGAGACCCAGTACTTC. Protein: CASSVTGQETQYF.

This clonotype was counted a few times. The chain is built from TRBV7-9 and TRBJ2-5, with TRBD1 as a possible D gene (6 bases). This CDR3 spans 13 amino acids. The germline V and J ends were trimmed by 8 bases and 5 bases, with 15 bases remaining between them. Germline-derived CDR1 and CDR2 are SEHNR and FQNEAQ (reference sequence). The CDR3 coding sequence is TGTGCCAGCTCCCGAGGGGGTTTGGAGACCCAGTACTTC. It translates to CASSRGGLETQYF.

J is TRBJ1-6 and V is TRBV7-6, with D uncertain. The ends were cut back, 5 bases at V and 0 bases at J, with 11 bases in the middle. The germline V gene has CDR1 SGHVS and CDR2 FNYEAQ. The CDR3 extends over 16 amino acids. CDR3 protein: CASSPRGSSYNSPLHF. The CDR3, as DNA: TGTGCCAGCAGCCCCCGGGGTAGCTCCTATAATTCACCCCTCCACTTT.

The sample holds a few counts of this clonotype. CDR3 nucleotide sequence: TGTGCCAGCAGTACCTACCCCGCAAACACCATATATTTT. Protein sequence: CASSTYPANTIYF. V is TRBV7-2 and J is TRBJ1-3, with D uncertain. CDR1 and CDR2 from the germline V gene are SGHTA and FQGNSA. The CDR3 covers 13 residues. Deletions cut 6 bases from V and 6 bases from J, with 12 bases between.

This clonotype was detected a few times. The chain couples TRBV2 to TRBJ1-2; 9 nucleotides align to TRBD1. CDR1 is SNHLY, CDR2 FYNNEI, per germline. This CDR3 contains 12 residues. V lost 8 bases, J lost 6 bases, and 4 bases stayed unmatched. In DNA, the CDR3 is TGTGCCAGCGACAGGGGGGGTCATGGCTACACCTTC. This encodes CASDRGGHGYTF.

In this sample, this clonotype turned up a few times. The chain uses TRBV5-1 and TRBJ2-2; D may be TRBD1 (6 bases). Between the trimmed V and J ends, which lost 3 bases and 1 base, there was a span of 10 bases. The CDR3 totals 15 residues. CDR1 is SGHRS, CDR2 YFSETQ, per germline. As DNA, the CDR3 is TGCGCCAGCAGCTCAGGGGAACTGAACACCGGGGAGCTGTTTTTT. Translated, it gives CASSSGELNTGELFF.

This clonotype was observed a handful of times. The chain recombines TRBV7-2 with TRBJ1-1; D is unclear. This CDR3 region has 13 residues. V shed 5 bases and J shed 1 base, with 8 bases lying between them. Germline values: CDR1 SGHTA, CDR2 FQGNSA. CDR3 coding DNA: TGTGCCAGCAGCCGAATAGAGAACACTGAAGCTTTCTTT. Translation gives CASSRIENTEAFF.

The chain is built from TRBV18 and TRBJ2-3; no firm D call. The ends were cut back, 2 bases at V and 3 bases at J, with 9 bases in the middle. The germline V gene has CDR1 KGHSH and CDR2 LQKENI. The CDR3 runs 14 residues. CDR3 sequence (DNA): TGTGCCAGCTCACCAGGGGTCGGGACAGATACGCAGTATTTT. Translation gives CASSPGVGTDTQYF.

The sample holds a few counts of this clonotype. The chain uses TRBV4-2 and TRBJ2-2; D gene unclear. The germline V gene has CDR1 LGHNA and CDR2 YNFKEQ. CDR3 length equals 12 residues. The ends were cut back, 9 bases at V and 5 bases at J, with 10 bases in the middle. The CDR3: CARTIWTGELFF. In DNA form, the CDR3 reads TGTGCCAGAACAATATGGACCGGGGAGCTGTTTTTT.

The chain is built from TRBV6-1 and TRBJ2-6, with TRBD2 identical over 7 bases. Trimming took 6 bases from V and 0 from J; bases not matched to a gene: 2. The CDR3 runs to 15 residues. CDR1 and CDR2 from the germline V gene are MNHNS and SASEGT. CDR3 loop: CASRTGGSGANVLTF. The CDR3 bases are TGTGCCAGCAGGACGGGAGGCTCTGGGGCCAACGTCCTGACTTTC.

This clonotype occurred many times. The chain recombines TRBV3-1 with TRBJ1-6, with no clear D. V was cut by 3 bases and J by 7 bases, with 13 bases left in between. CDR1 is LGHDT, CDR2 YNNKEL, per germline (reference sequence). The CDR3 is 15 amino acids. For the CDR3, the DNA is TGTGCCAGCAGCCAGAATCATGCCCTGAATTCACCCCTCCACTTT. Its protein product is CASSQNHALNSPLHF.

This clonotype was observed a handful of times. V is TRBV5-1 and J is TRBJ1-4; D ambiguous. The V gene lost 1 base and the J gene lost 0 bases, with 10 bases spanning the gap. Germline CDR1 SGHRS, CDR2 YFSETQ. CDR3 length: 16 residues. As DNA, the CDR3 is TGCGCCAGCAGCTTGATCGGGGTTGCAACTAATGAAAAACTGTTTTTT. Translated: CASSLIGVATNEKLFF.

This clonotype was recorded many times. This sequence joins TRBV2 and TRBJ2-1; 8 bases match TRBD1. This CDR3 spans 14 amino acids. Trimming removed 6 bases from V and 2 bases from J; junction bases left unmatched: 3. Germline V CDR1 and CDR2: SNHLY, FYNNEI. CDR3 in DNA: TGTGCCAGCAGCTTACAGGGGGCCTACAATGAGCAGTTCTTC. This gives the protein CASSLQGAYNEQFF.

This clonotype is judged medium-sized. The V gene is TRBV11-2, the J gene TRBJ2-4; 12 nucleotides agree with TRBD2. V was pared by 8 bases and J by 5 bases, with 10 bases of the junction left unmatched. CDR1 and CDR2 (germline): SGHAT, FQNNGV. The CDR3 spans 16 residues. The CDR3 protein is CASSKHASGGENIQYF. The CDR3 coding sequence is TGTGCCAGCTCCAAGCATGCTAGCGGGGGGGAAAACATTCAGTACTTC.

This clonotype was found a few times. This chain connects TRBV5-1 to TRBJ2-3; 9 bases match TRBD1. V was clipped by 2 bases and J by 1 base; unmatched bases: 2. Germline loops: CDR1 SGHRS, CDR2 YFSETQ. This CDR3 is 15 amino acids long. The CDR3 DNA reads as TGCGCCAGCAGCTTCCGGACAGGGGGCACAGATACGCAGTATTTT. This translates into CASSFRTGGTDTQYF.

This clonotype was seen more than once but under ten times. The rearrangement uses TRBV6-4 and TRBJ2-1; weak D call: TRBD1 (7 bases). The CDR3 extends over 15 amino acids. Between the trimmed V and J ends, which lost 6 bases and 2 bases, there was a span of 14 bases. CDR1 and CDR2 (germline): MRHNA, SNTAGT. CDR3 bases: TGTGCCAGCAGCCCAGGGGGGTCCGCCTACAATGAGCAGTTCTTC. Protein sequence: CASSPGGSAYNEQFF.

This clonotype was counted between two and nine times. The chain couples TRBV2 to TRBJ2-1; D perhaps matches TRBD2 (5 bases). With 8 bases removed from V and 5 bases from J, the gap between germline ends came to 13 bases. The V gene's germline CDR1 is SNHLY and CDR2 FYNNEI. This CDR3 comprises 13 residues. The CDR3 DNA reads TGTGCCAGCCGGGGTGATAGTCACAATGAGCAGTTCTTC. Translation gives CASRGDSHNEQFF. Full variable domain (missing parts from reference TRBV2 and TRBJ2-1): EPEVTQTPSHQVTQMGQEVILRCVPISNHLYFYWYRQILGQKVEFLVSFYNNEISEKSEIFDDQFSVERPDGSNFTLKIRSTKLEDSAMYFCASRGDSHNEQFFGPGTRLTVL.

The CDR3 region has the DNA TGCGCCAGCAGCCAAGAGGCGGGGTCTACTGAAGCTTTCTTT. Translated: CASSQEAGSTEAFF. V gene TRBV4-1 combines with J gene TRBJ1-1; the D is unclear. The V gene's germline CDR1 is MGHRA and CDR2 YSYEKL. Trimming pared 0 bases from V and 5 bases from J, leaving 10 bases between. The CDR3 spans 14 residues.

A few counts support this clonotype. The chain employs TRBV6-2 or TRBV6-3 and TRBJ2-5, with a weak D call TRBD2 (5 bases). Per germline, CDR1 MNHEY and CDR2 SVGEGT. V lost 5 bases and J lost 1, with 8 bases in between. The CDR3 length is 13 residues. The CDR3 DNA reads as TGTGCCAGCAGTAGGAGGTCCCAAGAGACCCAGTACTTC. This translates into CASSRRSQETQYF.

This clonotype was observed at least ten times. This chain uses TRBV7-9 with TRBJ2-7, with TRBD1 matching over 7 bases. J was trimmed by 6 bases and V by 3 bases; bases with no gene match: 2. The CDR3 is made up of 12 amino acids. CDR1 and CDR2 from the germline V gene are SEHNR and FQNEAQ (reference sequence). The CDR3 DNA sequence: TGTGCCAGCAGCTTGGGACAGACCGAGCAGTACTTC. As protein: CASSLGQTEQYF.

The genes are TRBV5-4 and TRBJ2-3; 14 positions agree with TRBD2. The germline V gene encodes CDR1 SGHNT and CDR2 YYREEE (reference sequence). Germline trimming cut 6 bases from V and 2 bases from J; bases unmatched to any gene: 20. The CDR3 covers 21 residues. The CDR3 here is CASTSGRGLAGAEVFTDTQYF. The CDR3 DNA reads as TGTGCCAGCACTTCCGGGCGGGGACTAGCGGGGGCAGAGGTATTCACAGATACGCAGTATTTT.

The chain has TRBV2 and TRBJ2-7; D gene unclear. V lost 1 base to trimming and J lost 3 bases, with 4 bases between them. Per germline, CDR1 SNHLY and CDR2 FYNNEI. The CDR3 is 12 amino acids. The CDR3, as DNA: TGTGCCAGCAGTGAAGGGGACTACGAGCAGTACTTC. As protein: CASSEGDYEQYF.

This clonotype was seen ten or more times. As DNA, the CDR3 is TGTGCCAGCAGCAGTAGACAGGGGGAGTACACCGGGGAGCTGTTTTTT. This encodes CASSSRQGEYTGELFF. The rearrangement uses TRBV28 and TRBJ2-2; 9 nucleotides align to TRBD1. The germline V gene has CDR1 MDHEN and CDR2 SYDVKM. The ends lost 6 bases at V and 3 bases at J; junction bases unmatched: 8. The CDR3 is 16 amino acids.

This chain uses TRBV20-1 with TRBJ1-6; 10 bases fit TRBD1. Germline-derived CDR1 and CDR2 are DFQATT and SNEGSKA (reference sequence). The junction had 7 bases not matched to a gene; V was cut back by 5 bases and J by 9 bases. The CDR3 contains 14 residues. For the CDR3, the DNA is TGCAGTGCTTTTGGCGGGACAGGGGTTTCACCCCTCCACTTT. This codes for CSAFGGTGVSPLHF.

This clonotype was detected a few times. This chain uses TRBV6-2 or TRBV6-3 with TRBJ2-7; D perhaps matches TRBD1 (6 bases). This CDR3 comprises 13 residues. V gave up 8 bases and J gave up 2 bases, with 13 bases separating them. Germline V gene data show CDR1 as MNHEY and CDR2 as SVGEGT. This CDR3 reads CASQQTGPYEQYF. CDR3 bases: TGTGCCAGCCAACAAACAGGGCCCTACGAGCAGTACTTC.

The chain joins TRBV12-3 or TRBV12-4 to TRBJ2-5; D not certain. Trimming stripped 3 bases from V and 2 bases from J, with 13 bases between. This CDR3 comprises 15 residues. CDR3 loop: CASSFGFSIQETQYF. The DNA of the CDR3 is TGTGCCAGCAGTTTCGGCTTCTCTATTCAAGAGACCCAGTACTTC.